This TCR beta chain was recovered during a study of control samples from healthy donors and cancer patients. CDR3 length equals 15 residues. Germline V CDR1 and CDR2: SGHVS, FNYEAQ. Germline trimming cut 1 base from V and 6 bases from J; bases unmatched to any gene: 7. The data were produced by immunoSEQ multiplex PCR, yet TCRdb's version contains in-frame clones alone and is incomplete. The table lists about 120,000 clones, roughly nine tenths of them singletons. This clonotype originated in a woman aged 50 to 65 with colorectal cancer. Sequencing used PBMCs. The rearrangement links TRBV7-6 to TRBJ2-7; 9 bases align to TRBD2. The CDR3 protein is CASSLVGGRVSEQYF. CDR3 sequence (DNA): TGTGCCAGCAGCTTAGTTGGCGGGAGGGTGTCCGAGCAGTACTTC.